These 16 T cell receptor beta chains were all obtained from the same sample, sequenced in a study of T cells in localized non-small cell lung cancer (TCRdb year 2020). Receptor amplification or capture employed the immunoSEQ multiplex PCR assay. TCRdb provides this immuneACCESS table in a form limited to in-frame rearrangements. Some clones are lacking; in checked studies, under half of them reflect an unresolved V gene, and why the rest are absent is not known. Across this sample there are about 20,000 clones, with approximately 87% seen only once. 9% to 15% of the sample comes from the top ten. Sequences were derived from PBMCs, sampled before any cancer treatment. The receptors were sampled from a man aged 40 to 69 with stage II squamous cell lung carcinoma.

The V gene is TRBV6-1, the J gene TRBJ2-2; TRBD1 matches at 8 bases. The CDR3 is made up of 15 amino acids. Germline CDR1 MNHNS, CDR2 SASEGT. V lost 7 bases and J lost 5; bases outside the gene matches: 9. The CDR3 region is CASNFRGRGTGELFF. The CDR3 DNA reads TGTGCCAGCAACTTCAGGGGGCGCGGGACCGGGGAGCTGTTTTTT.

The chain joins TRBV28 to TRBJ2-5; D not resolved. The germline gives CDR1 MDHEN, CDR2 SYDVKM. The CDR3 consists of 13 residues. V dropped 2 bases and J dropped 5 bases, with 9 bases sitting between them. DNA of the CDR3: TGTGCCAGCAGTTTAGGCAGCAGCGAGACCCAGTACTTC. Translation: CASSLGSSETQYF.

The chain is built from TRBV6-5 and TRBJ1-2; D is possibly TRBD1 (5 bases). The CDR3 extends over 11 amino acids. Looked up from germline, CDR1 is MNHEY and CDR2 is SVGAGI. V lost 2 bases to trimming and J lost 12 bases, with 10 bases between them. The CDR3 region is CASSYQGRDTF. In nucleotides, the CDR3 is TGTGCCAGCAGTTACCAGGGTAGGGACACCTTC.

This sequence joins TRBV19 and TRBJ2-5; 7 positions agree with TRBD2. The J segment lost 1 base and the V segment lost 4 bases, leaving 6 bases of the junction unmatched. Germline V lookup: CDR1 LNHDA, CDR2 SQIVND (reference sequence). This CDR3 contains 15 residues. CDR3 sequence: CASSNAGVSQETQYF. The CDR3 DNA follows: TGTGCCAGTAGTAATGCGGGGGTGAGCCAAGAGACCCAGTACTTC.

There are a few counts of this clone. The chain employs TRBV29-1 and TRBJ1-2; 10 bases are a match to TRBD1. The CDR3 extends over 15 amino acids. With V trimmed by 6 bases and J by 0 bases, 7 bases remained unmatched. Germline CDR1 is SQVTM and CDR2 is ANQGSEA. CDR3 protein: CSVMDRGTANYGYTF. In DNA, the CDR3 is TGCAGCGTGATGGACAGGGGGACAGCTAACTATGGCTACACCTTC.

This rearrangement joins TRBV27 to TRBJ2-1; 7 nucleotides agree with TRBD2. The CDR3 is 18 residues long. Germline V gene lookup returns CDR1 MNHEY and CDR2 SMNVEV (reference sequence). Trimming removed 5 bases from V and 0 bases from J; junction bases left unmatched: 13. The DNA of the CDR3 is TGTGCCAGCAGTCTACGATCTGGGGGGGGGAGCTCCTACAATGAGCAGTTCTTC. Translating gives CASSLRSGGGSSYNEQFF.

The V gene is TRBV6-1, the J gene TRBJ1-3, with 9 bases aligning to TRBD1. The CDR3 contains 15 residues. Unmatched junction bases numbered 11, after V lost 8 bases and J lost 6 bases. Germline CDR1 is MNHNS and CDR2 is SASEGT. In nucleotides, the CDR3 is TGTGCCAGCCTGATTGTCCGGGACAGGGCAAACACCATATATTTT. Residues: CASLIVRDRANTIYF.

The gene calls are TRBV18 and TRBJ1-4; D remains unclear. The CDR3 is 14 residues long. CDR1 is KGHSH, CDR2 LQKENI, per germline. V shed 2 bases and J shed 4 bases, with 8 bases lying between them. The chain's CDR3 is CASSPLKNNEKLFF. The CDR3 bases are TGTGCCAGCTCACCATTAAAGAATAATGAAAAACTGTTTTTT.

J is TRBJ1-4 and V is TRBV19, with TRBD1 as a possible D gene (5 bases). This CDR3 region has 15 residues. V lost 4 bases and J lost 11, with 20 bases in between. Germline loops: CDR1 LNHDA, CDR2 SQIVND (reference sequence). In DNA, the CDR3 is TGTGCCAGTAGTAACCCGGGGGAGAGCGTGGGGAAACTGTTTTTT. Translating it yields CASSNPGESVGKLFF. Together with reference TRBV19 and TRBJ1-4, the CDR3 gives the full variable domain: DGGITQSPKYLFRKEGQNVTLSCEQNLNHDAMYWYRQDPGQGLRLIYYSQIVNDFQKGDIAEGYSVSREKKESFPLTVTSAQKNPTAFYLCASSNPGESVGKLFFGSGTQLSVL.

The rearrangement joins TRBV6-5 to TRBJ1-2; no clear D gene. The CDR3 length is 15 residues. The V and J ends lost 4 bases and 9 bases respectively, with 21 bases between them. Per the germline V gene, CDR1 is MNHEY and CDR2 is SVGAGI. The CDR3 nucleotides read TGTGCCAGCAGTTCTCTTTGGGAGGAGATTCGGAGCTACACCTTC. Translating it yields CASSSLWEEIRSYTF.

This clone showed up just once. The chain couples TRBV6-5 to TRBJ2-7, with D unclear. Trimming pared 6 bases from V and 1 base from J, leaving 10 bases between. There are 13 residues in the CDR3. The germline CDR1 and CDR2 sequences are MNHEY and SVGAGI. CDR3 residues: CASSKTLSYEQYF. The CDR3 nucleotides read TGTGCCAGCAGCAAGACACTGTCCTACGAGCAGTACTTC.

The chain couples TRBV5-5 to TRBJ2-7; D call uncertain. The V end was cut by 1 base, the J end by 6 bases, with 14 bases between. Germline V gene lookup returns CDR1 SGHKS and CDR2 YYEKEE (reference sequence). The CDR3 consists of 14 residues. The CDR3 region has the DNA TGTGCCAGCAGCTTGAGGGCTTCAGGTGGCGAGCAGTACTTC. Residues: CASSLRASGGEQYF.

This sequence joins TRBV5-6 and TRBJ2-3; 15 bases agree with TRBD2. J gave up 4 bases and V 3 bases, and 9 bases lay outside the gene matches. The CDR3 is 18 amino acids. Germline CDR1 SGHDT, CDR2 YYEEEE. The CDR3 DNA reads as TGTGCCAGCAGCTATACCTTGGGACTAGCGGGGGGCCCAGATACGCAGTATTTT. Translation gives CASSYTLGLAGGPDTQYF. Full variable domain (missing parts from reference TRBV5-6 and TRBJ2-3): DAGVTQSPTHLIKTRGQQVTLRCSPKSGHDTVSWYQQALGQGPQFIFQYYEEEERQRGNFPDRFSGHQFPNYSSELNVNALLLGDSALYLCASSYTLGLAGGPDTQYFGPGTRLTVL.

The rearrangement joins TRBV30 to TRBJ2-3, with TRBD1 as a possible D gene (6 bases). Trimming pared 4 bases from V and 6 bases from J, leaving 14 bases between. Germline CDR1 is GTSNPN and CDR2 is SVGIG (reference sequence). This CDR3 has 13 residues. The CDR3 DNA sequence: TGTGCCTGGACCCGAACAGGGTTCGATACGCAGTATTTT. It codes for CAWTRTGFDTQYF.

V gene TRBV7-6 combines with J gene TRBJ2-1; D is ambiguous. CDR1 is SGHVS, CDR2 FNYEAQ, per germline. The CDR3 is made up of 13 amino acids. V lost 1 base and J 6 bases, leaving 7 bases between the germline ends. For the CDR3, the DNA is TGTGCCAGCAGCTTAGAGCTAGGCAATGAGCAGTTCTTC. It is translated as CASSLELGNEQFF.

This rearrangement joins TRBV11-2 to TRBJ2-6; D gene uncertain. From germline, CDR1 is SGHAT and CDR2 FQNNGV. Trimming stripped 4 bases from V and 0 bases from J, with 19 bases between. This CDR3 region has 19 residues. The CDR3: CASSSLRVIHPSGANVLTF. CDR3 bases: TGTGCCAGCAGCTCCCTAAGGGTCATTCACCCCTCTGGGGCCAACGTCCTGACTTTC.